This TCR beta chain was identified during a study of identical twins. General study points: Without tracking the same donors, conclusions rested on cross-sectional statistical analysis. With abundant cord blood beta clonotypes, insertions were fewer; memory repertoires showed no such pattern.

TCRdb re-called the 5' RACE reads through MiXCR, storing one row per CDR3 protein. There are approximately 470,000 distinct CDR3 sequences in the sample; 12% to 15% occur only once, and about 0.52% lies in the top ten. The CDR3 extends over 18 amino acids. CDR1 DFQATT and CDR2 SNEGSKA come from the germline V gene (reference sequence). V was pared by 3 bases and J by 0 bases, with 7 bases of the junction left unmatched. This clonotype was recorded a few times. Its target is unknown. These data were also filed under a second study, of yellow fever vaccine responses in identical twins.

The sequence was obtained from a woman under 30 in good health. The chain uses TRBV20-1 and TRBJ2-5; 16 bases line up with TRBD2. Sequencing input: CD4+ T cells sorted from blood. The CDR3 loop is CSASSGTSGRVYQETQYF. The CDR3 DNA reads as TGCAGTGCTAGTTCCGGGACTAGCGGGAGGGTTTACCAAGAGACCCAGTACTTC.